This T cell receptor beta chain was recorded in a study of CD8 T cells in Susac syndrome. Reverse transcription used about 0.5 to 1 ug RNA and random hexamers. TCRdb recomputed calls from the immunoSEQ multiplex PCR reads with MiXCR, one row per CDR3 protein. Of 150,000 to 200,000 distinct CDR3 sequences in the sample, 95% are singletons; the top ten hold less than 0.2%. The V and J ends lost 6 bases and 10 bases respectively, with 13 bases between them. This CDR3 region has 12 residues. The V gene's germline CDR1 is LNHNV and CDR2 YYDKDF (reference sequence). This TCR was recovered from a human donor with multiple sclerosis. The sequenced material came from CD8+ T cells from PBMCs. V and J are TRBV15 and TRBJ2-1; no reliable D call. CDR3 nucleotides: TGTGCCACCAGAACATCAACGGCCGAGCAGTTCTTC. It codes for CATRTSTAEQFF.